This T cell receptor beta chain derives from a study of T cells in Graves' hyperthyroidism and ophthalmopathy. Study observations and caveats: Researchers report that a 13 V-J model separated ophthalmopathy from stable hyperthyroidism. The majority of expanded thyroid clonotypes above 0.001 also appeared in blood.

Germline V gene data show CDR1 as SGHVS and CDR2 as FQNEAQ. Trimming pared 2 bases from V and 0 bases from J, leaving 8 bases between. The CDR3 totals 14 residues. Remarks on this clonotype: The antigen is not known.

Patients with uncontrolled infections, other autoimmune diseases, pregnancy or lactation were excluded. Diagnosis relied on clinical symptoms, serum thyroxine and TRAb, thyroid ultrasound and orbital computed tomography. Amplified TCR beta CDR3 regions came from RNA transcripts. Initially, a first-round RT-PCR of the TCR CDR3 employed the HTBI primer set. TCRdb passed the multiplex PCR reads through MiXCR, listing each CDR3 protein once. The sample includes hundreds of thousands of distinct CDR3 sequences, 35% to 55% of them seen just once. Sequencing was carried out using peripheral blood or thyroid tissue (not recorded which). The TCR was taken from a woman aged 18-29 years with Graves' hyperthyroidism. The chain joins TRBV7-8 to TRBJ2-7; unclear D gene. The CDR3 reads CASSLQSSSYEQYF. The CDR3 nucleotides are TGTGCCAGCAGCTTACAGTCAAGCTCCTACGAGCAGTACTTC.